The 18 T cell receptor beta chains listed next were all sequenced from one sample in a study of shared clonotypes between healthy human individuals. Data came from immunoSEQ multiplex PCR; TCRdb stores just in-frame clones and leaves some out. Of under 600,000 clones listed, roughly 72% are singletons. Input material: PBMCs. The receptors come from a woman in her thirties or forties in good health. Some clones in this sample may be carry-over from other donors' samples.

The chain joins TRBV12-1 to TRBJ1-2. TRBV12-1 is assigned pseudogene status. The CDR3 covers 15 residues. The CDR3 here is CASSFFPRPYYGYTF. CDR3 nucleotides: TGTGCCAGCAGCTTTTTTCCCCGGCCCTACTATGGCTACACCTTC.

The chain recombines TRBV4-1 with TRBJ1-2; tentatively, D is TRBD1 (5 bases). CDR3 length equals 15 residues. Trimming took off 1 base at V and 5 bases at J, with 14 bases between the two ends. Germline V gene lookup returns CDR1 MGHRA and CDR2 YSYEKL. This CDR3 reads CASSQVGLGDYGYTF. The CDR3, as DNA: TGCGCCAGCAGCCAAGTGGGACTTGGGGATTATGGCTACACCTTC.

To note about this clone: Other DNA sequences of this sample code for an identical CDR3. This chain links TRBV15 with TRBJ2-7, with D perhaps TRBD2 (5 bases). The CDR3 is 13 amino acids. V was shortened by 0 bases and J by 3 bases, with 6 bases between the two germline ends. The V gene's germline CDR1 is LNHNV and CDR2 YYDKDF (reference sequence). CDR3 loop: CATSRDEGYEQYF. For the CDR3, the DNA is TGTGCCACCAGCAGAGATGAGGGCTACGAGCAGTACTTC.

This clone was observed a handful of times. The chain is built from TRBV6-1 and TRBJ1-1; a possible D gene is TRBD1 (6 bases). The CDR3 is 13 residues long. Germline assignment: CDR1 MNHNS and CDR2 SASEGT. The ends were cut back, 5 bases at V and 5 bases at J, with 12 bases in the middle. For the CDR3, the DNA is TGTGCCAGCAGTCCAGGGGAGGGGACTGAAGCTTTCTTT. Translated, it gives CASSPGEGTEAFF.

V usage is TRBV4-1 and J usage is TRBJ2-3; TRBD2 agrees at 8 bases. The CDR3 covers 13 residues. Trimming cost V 2 bases and J 14 bases; bases outside gene matches: 9. Germline V gives CDR1 MGHRA, CDR2 YSYEKL. CDR3 residues: CASSQNAAGVPYF. The CDR3 DNA sequence: TGCGCCAGCAGCCAAAACGCAGCGGGAGTGCCGTATTTT.

The CDR3 DNA follows: TGTGCCTGGAGTGTGATTTTGCGGGGGACGTATAGCAATCAGCCCCAGCATTTT. This translates into CAWSVILRGTYSNQPQHF. J is TRBJ1-5 and V is TRBV30, with D maybe TRBD1 (5 bases). CDR3 length: 18 amino acids. CDR1 GTSNPN and CDR2 SVGIG come from the germline V gene (reference sequence). The V end lost 0 bases, the J end lost 0 bases, and 18 bases lay between the germline ends.

This clone was seen repeatedly, ten times or more. Here the CDR3 reads CASSPGAREQYF. The CDR3 DNA sequence: TGTGCCAGCAGCCCCGGCGCGAGGGAGCAGTACTTC. The gene calls are TRBV6-6 and TRBJ2-7; D gene unclear. CDR1 is MNHNY, CDR2 SVGAGI, per germline (reference sequence). Trimming left V 6 bases short and J 7 bases short, with 13 bases between. The CDR3 runs to 12 residues.

This chain uses TRBV30 with TRBJ1-3; D is perhaps TRBD1 (5 bases). The CDR3 is 13 amino acids. The V end lost 0 bases, the J end lost 4 bases, and 7 bases lay between the germline ends. Germline CDR1 GTSNPN, CDR2 SVGIG (reference sequence). CDR3 amino acids: CAWSVQVGNTIYF. The DNA of the CDR3 is TGTGCCTGGAGTGTACAGGTGGGAAACACCATATATTTT.

The chain uses TRBV6-1 and TRBJ1-5; 8 bases map to TRBD1. With 7 bases clipped from V and 11 bases from J, the junction kept 13 bases outside the gene matches. This CDR3 has 14 amino acids. The germline V gene has CDR1 MNHNS and CDR2 SASEGT. CDR3 in amino acids: CASKGSGTGLSQHF. In nucleotides, the CDR3 is TGTGCCAGCAAGGGTTCCGGGACAGGCTTGTCCCAGCATTTT.

This clone was seen just once. V usage is TRBV6-5 and J usage is TRBJ1-1; no reliable D call. Trimming pared 0 bases from V and 0 bases from J, leaving 5 bases between. Looked up from germline, CDR1 is MNHEY and CDR2 is SVGAGI. This CDR3 has 14 residues. CDR3 DNA sequence: TGTGCCAGCAGTTACTCAAGAATGAACACTGAAGCTTTCTTT. Residues: CASSYSRMNTEAFF.

This clone has a single count. The chain joins TRBV15 to TRBJ2-1; TRBD2 is a possible D gene (6 bases). Looked up from germline, CDR1 is LNHNV and CDR2 is YYDKDF (reference sequence). V lost 0 bases and J 4 bases, leaving 16 bases between the germline ends. The CDR3 spans 17 residues. This CDR3 reads CATSRELSGPEYNEQFF. For the CDR3, the DNA is TGTGCCACCAGCAGAGAACTCAGCGGGCCCGAGTACAATGAGCAGTTCTTC.

This clone appeared a single time. The chain couples TRBV7-3 to TRBJ2-3; TRBD2 aligns across 10 bases. Germline V gene sequence: CDR1 SGHTA, CDR2 FQGTGA. The CDR3 extends over 14 amino acids. The trim removed 5 bases at V and 4 bases at J, leaving 3 bases unmatched. CDR3 protein: CASSKGLAADTQYF. The DNA of the CDR3 is TGTGCCAGCAGCAAAGGACTAGCGGCAGATACGCAGTATTTT.

V usage is TRBV5-1 and J usage is TRBJ2-2; D might be TRBD1 or TRBD2, each matching 5 bases. Between the trimmed V and J ends, which lost 4 bases and 5 bases, there was a span of 24 bases. The CDR3 loop spans 18 amino acids. Germline V lookup: CDR1 SGHRS, CDR2 YFSETQ. The CDR3 DNA sequence: TGCGCCAGCAGCCACGGGGCCAACCGTGTTTCCCTGACCGGGGAGCTGTTTTTT. Its translation is CASSHGANRVSLTGELFF.

The genes are TRBV4-3 and TRBJ1-2; D is possibly TRBD1 (6 bases). This CDR3 spans 13 amino acids. CDR1 and CDR2 from the germline V gene are LGHNA and YSLEER. V was clipped by 3 bases and J by 8 bases, with 13 bases between them. The CDR3 DNA is TGCGCCAGCAGCCACCCGGACAGTCGCGGCTACACCTTC. This gives the protein CASSHPDSRGYTF.

This chain connects TRBV5-6 to TRBJ2-4; D may match TRBD1 or TRBD2 (5 bases each). The CDR3 has 12 residues. CDR1 and CDR2 (germline): SGHDT, YYEEEE. The V end was cut by 0 bases, the J end by 14 bases, with 12 bases between. CDR3 protein: CASSLGGTAEYF. The CDR3 DNA follows: TGTGCCAGCAGCTTGGGGGGGACGGCGGAGTACTTC.

The chain is built from TRBV5-1 and TRBJ2-5, with 8 bases identical to TRBD2. The J segment lost 2 bases and the V segment lost 4 bases, leaving 7 bases of the junction unmatched. The CDR3 contains 15 residues. Per the germline V gene, CDR1 is SGHRS and CDR2 is YFSETQ. CDR3 DNA: TGCGCCAGCAGCAATGGGGCTAGCGGGCAAGAGACCCAGTACTTC. Translated, it gives CASSNGASGQETQYF.

This clone came up a few times. The sample holds other DNA sequences that translate to the same CDR3. This sequence joins TRBV5-1 and TRBJ2-7; D may match TRBD1 or TRBD2 (5 bases each). V gave up 1 base and J gave up 2 bases, with 10 bases separating them. The CDR3 totals 14 residues. CDR1 is SGHRS and CDR2 is YFSETQ in the germline V gene. The CDR3 DNA follows: TGCGCCAGCAGCTTGATACTGGGGGCCTACGAGCAGTACTTC. Its protein is CASSLILGAYEQYF.

The chain couples TRBV5-8 to TRBJ2-7; D tentatively reads TRBD1 or TRBD2 (6 bases each). This CDR3 spans 14 amino acids. Trimming shortened V by 0 bases and J by 6 bases, and 13 bases separated the two germline ends. Germline CDR1 SGHTS, CDR2 YDEGEE. CDR3 region: CASSLVAGGGEQYF. The CDR3 nucleotides are TGTGCCAGCAGCTTGGTCGCAGGAGGGGGCGAGCAGTACTTC.